This TCR beta chain comes out of a study of T cells in Graves' hyperthyroidism and ophthalmopathy. Study information: Staff took peripheral blood when the initial diagnosis was made, before any treatment began.

Each diagnosis drew on symptoms, thyroxine, TRAb, thyroid ultrasound and orbital computed tomography findings. The CDR3 loop spans 15 amino acids. The V gene lost 6 bases and the J gene lost 0 bases, with 14 bases spanning the gap. Germline V gene sequence: CDR1 MDHEN, CDR2 SYDVKM. Broader study findings: Model predictions of ophthalmopathy came a median 6.5 months before onset.

This clonotype was counted many times. Its antigen is as yet unknown. Using RNA transcripts as the source, TCR beta CDR3 regions were amplified. HTBI primers were the set used in a first-round RT-PCR of the TCR CDR3. MiXCR was run by TCRdb on the multiplex PCR reads, yielding one entry per CDR3 protein. The data contain around 530,000 distinct CDR3 sequences, about a sixth of them singletons. Sequenced: blood. The sequence was collected from a woman between 18 and 29 years old with Graves' ophthalmopathy. V and J are TRBV28 and TRBJ1-1; maybe TRBD1 (5 bases). The CDR3 sequence: CASRLRAQVNTEAFF. CDR3 DNA: TGTGCCAGCAGATTGAGGGCACAGGTGAACACTGAAGCTTTCTTT.